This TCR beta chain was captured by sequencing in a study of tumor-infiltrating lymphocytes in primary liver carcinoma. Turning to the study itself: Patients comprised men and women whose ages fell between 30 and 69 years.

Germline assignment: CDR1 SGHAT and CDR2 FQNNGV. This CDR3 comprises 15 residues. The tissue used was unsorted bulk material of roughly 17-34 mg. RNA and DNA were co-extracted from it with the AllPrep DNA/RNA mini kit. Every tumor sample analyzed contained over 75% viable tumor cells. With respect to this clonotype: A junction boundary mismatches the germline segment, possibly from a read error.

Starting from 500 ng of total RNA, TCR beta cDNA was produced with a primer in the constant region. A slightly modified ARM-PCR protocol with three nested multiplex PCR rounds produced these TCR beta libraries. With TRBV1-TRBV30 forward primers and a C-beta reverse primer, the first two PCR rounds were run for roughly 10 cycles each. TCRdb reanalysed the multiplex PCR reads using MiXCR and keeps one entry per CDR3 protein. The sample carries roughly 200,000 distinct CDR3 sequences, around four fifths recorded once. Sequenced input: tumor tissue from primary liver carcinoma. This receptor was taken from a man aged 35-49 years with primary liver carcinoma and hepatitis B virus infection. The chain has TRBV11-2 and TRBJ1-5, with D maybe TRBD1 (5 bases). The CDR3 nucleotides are TGTGCCATCAGCCCTGACAGAGGGCGCGAACAGCCCCAGCATTTT. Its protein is CAISPDRGREQPQHF.